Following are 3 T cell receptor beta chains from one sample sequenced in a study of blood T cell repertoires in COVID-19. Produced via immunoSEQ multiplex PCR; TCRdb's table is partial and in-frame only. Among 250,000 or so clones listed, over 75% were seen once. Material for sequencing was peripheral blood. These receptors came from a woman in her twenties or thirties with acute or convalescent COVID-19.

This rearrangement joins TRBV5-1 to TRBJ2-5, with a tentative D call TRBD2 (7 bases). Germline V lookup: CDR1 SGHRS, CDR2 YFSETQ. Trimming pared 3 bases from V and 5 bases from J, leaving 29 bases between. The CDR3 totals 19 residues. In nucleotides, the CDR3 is TGCGCCAGCAGCTCCCCCTCTGAGGGGGGCATAGCCGGGAGGGAGACCCAGTACTTC. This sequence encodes CASSSPSEGGIAGRETQYF. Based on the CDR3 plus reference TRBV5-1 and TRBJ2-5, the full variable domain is KAGVTQTPRYLIKTRGQQVTLSCSPISGHRSVSWYQQTPGQGLQFLFEYFSETQRNKGNFPGRFSGRQFSNSRSEMNVSTLELGDSALYLCASSSPSEGGIAGRETQYFGPGTRLLVL.

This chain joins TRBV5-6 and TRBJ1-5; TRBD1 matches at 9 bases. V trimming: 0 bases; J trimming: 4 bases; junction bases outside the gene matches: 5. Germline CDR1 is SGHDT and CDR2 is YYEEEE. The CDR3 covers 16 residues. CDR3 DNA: TGTGCCAGCAGCTTGGGGGGGACAGGGTTGAATCAGCCCCAGCATTTT. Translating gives CASSLGGTGLNQPQHF.

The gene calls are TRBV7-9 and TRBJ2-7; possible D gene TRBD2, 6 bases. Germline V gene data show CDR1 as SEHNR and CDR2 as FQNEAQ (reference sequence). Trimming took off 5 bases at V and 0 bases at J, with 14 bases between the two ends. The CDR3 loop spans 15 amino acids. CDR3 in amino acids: CASSAPAGSSYEQYF. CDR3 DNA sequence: TGTGCCAGCAGCGCACCCGCGGGAAGCTCCTACGAGCAGTACTTC.